This T cell receptor (beta chain) was identified during a study of T-cell reconstitution after alpha-beta-depleted transplantation in children. This clonotype was counted many times. Unique molecular identifiers were incorporated into the prepared TCRbeta library. TCRdb re-called the PCR reads with MiXCR, one entry per CDR3 protein. Altogether some 200,000 distinct CDR3 sequences are present, approximately 6.8% being singletons, with the ten largest covering approximately 2.9%. This CDR3 comprises 13 residues. CDR1 and CDR2 from the germline V gene are SGHDT and YYEEEE. V lost 0 bases and J lost 2, with 4 bases in between.

Source: PBMCs from the stem cell graft donor, taken from the stem cell graft. The receptor comes from a human donor who donated a stem cell graft to a child with Wiskott-Aldrich syndrome. This sequence joins TRBV5-6 and TRBJ2-3; D gene uncertain. CDR3 sequence reads: CASSLDVTDTQYF. CDR3 coding DNA: TGTGCCAGCAGCTTGGACGTCACAGATACGCAGTATTTT.